This T cell receptor (beta chain) was recovered during a study of regulatory T cells in long-lasting Graves disease. Arm-PCR of CDR3 regions and iRepertoire HTBI primers were the basis on which TCR beta libraries were built. As processed by the authors: The samples yielded roughly 64 TRBV and around 15 TRBJ segments. TCRdb called the multiplex PCR reads again in MiXCR, with one record for every CDR3 protein. The authors' filters were not applied to this entry. The sample consists of about 540,000 distinct CDR3 sequences, approximately 12% of them appearing once. Stated time point: newly diagnosed GD, antithyroid drugs for less than 3 months. PBMCs provided the RNA from which the TCR library was made. Findings and caveats of the study: Small sample size may have lowered accuracy. Investigators studied peripheral blood only, not thyroid tissue.

As for this clonotype: Its target is not known.

CDR3 length equals 13 residues. V dropped 7 bases and J dropped 2; count of bases not matched to a gene: 1. CDR1 is MNHNS, CDR2 SASEGT, per germline. The sample was also linked to a second study, of T cells in Graves' hyperthyroidism and ophthalmopathy.

Source: peripheral blood mononuclear cells (PBMCs), taken at new diagnosis, from a patient treated with antithyroid drugs. This rearrangement joins TRBV6-1 to TRBJ1-5, with TRBD1 identical over 8 bases. The receptor was isolated from a man aged 25 to 45 with Graves disease. The CDR3 DNA follows: TGTGCCAGCAAACAGGGGGGCAATCAGCCCCAGCATTTT. Translating it yields CASKQGGNQPQHF.